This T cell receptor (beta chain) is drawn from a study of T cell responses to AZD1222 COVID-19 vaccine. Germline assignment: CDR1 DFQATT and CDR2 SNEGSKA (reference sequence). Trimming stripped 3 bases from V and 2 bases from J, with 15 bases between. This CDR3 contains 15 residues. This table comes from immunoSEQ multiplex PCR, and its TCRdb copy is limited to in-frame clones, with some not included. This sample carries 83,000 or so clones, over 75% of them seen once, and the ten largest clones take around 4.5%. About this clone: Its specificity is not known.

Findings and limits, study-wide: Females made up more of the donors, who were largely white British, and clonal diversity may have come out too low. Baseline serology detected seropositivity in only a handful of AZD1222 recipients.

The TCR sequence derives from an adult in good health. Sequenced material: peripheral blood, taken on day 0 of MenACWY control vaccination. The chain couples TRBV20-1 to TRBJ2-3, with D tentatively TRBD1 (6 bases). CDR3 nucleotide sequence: TGCAGTGCTAGTTGGGCAGGGACAAACACAGATACGCAGTATTTT. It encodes CSASWAGTNTDTQYF.